These 17 T cell receptor beta chains share one sample of origin, sequenced in a study of blood T cells in healthy people across ages. A sample-barcoded 5' primer and a J-beta primer mix were used in a second PCR of roughly 6 to 11 cycles. TCRdb processed the 5' RACE reads anew with MiXCR; each CDR3 protein has one entry. The sample has around 700,000 distinct CDR3 sequences; roughly 25% are singletons. This sample was also put to use in a study of T cells of mothers and their children.

The specimen sequenced was blood. These receptors all come from a boy aged 5-17 years in good health.

This clonotype was seen more than once but under ten times. CDR3 protein: CSADRREGPQETQYF. The CDR3 nucleotides read TGCAGTGCAGACCGGCGGGAGGGCCCCCAAGAGACCCAGTACTTC. This rearrangement joins TRBV20-1 to TRBJ2-5, with TRBD2 matching over 9 bases. The V gene end was trimmed by 6 bases and the J gene end by 1 base; junction bases not matched to a gene: 9. The CDR3 length is 15 residues. Germline CDR1 DFQATT, CDR2 SNEGSKA (reference sequence).

The sample holds a few counts of this clonotype. The rearrangement joins TRBV7-2 to TRBJ2-7; D may be TRBD1 (7 bases). The CDR3 length is 15 residues. Trimming removed 0 bases from V and 3 bases from J, with 12 bases in between. Germline lookup yields CDR1 SGHTA and CDR2 FQGNSA. The CDR3 sequence is CASSLAGGTDYEQYF. The CDR3 DNA reads TGTGCCAGCAGCTTAGCAGGGGGGACAGACTACGAGCAGTACTTC.

This chain connects TRBV12-3 or TRBV12-4 to TRBJ2-5, with 12 nucleotides matching TRBD2. The tail of the sequence fits TRBJ2-1 better, so the J call may be wrong. The CDR3 totals 14 residues. CDR3 bases: TGTGCCAGCAGCCTAGCGGGAGGGTTAGGTGAGCAGTTCTTC. Protein sequence: CASSLAGGLGEQFF.

Only a few counts were recorded for this clonotype. V usage is TRBV10-3 and J usage is TRBJ2-1; D ambiguous. The DNA matches TRBJ2-7 better at its end, which makes the J call doubtful. The CDR3 consists of 14 residues. The germline CDR1 and CDR2 sequences are ENHRY and SYGVKD. CDR3: CAISRPPSNDEQYF. CDR3 nucleotide sequence: TGTGCCATCAGTAGGCCCCCGAGTAACGACGAGCAGTACTTC.

This clonotype was counted a few times. V is TRBV10-3 and J is TRBJ2-2, with D unresolved. V lost 3 bases, J lost 5 bases, and 13 bases lay in between. Germline V CDR1 and CDR2: ENHRY, SYGVKD. This CDR3 spans 15 amino acids. CDR3 sequence (DNA): TGTGCCATCAGTGACCCTTCCGCGATGACCGGGGAGCTGTTTTTT. It translates to CAISDPSAMTGELFF.

This clonotype was counted only a few times. The chain recombines TRBV29-1 with TRBJ2-5, with a possible D match to TRBD2 (5 bases). Per germline, CDR1 SQVTM and CDR2 ANQGSEA. Trimming shortened V by 5 bases and J by 5 bases, and 9 bases separated the two germline ends. This CDR3 comprises 11 residues. The CDR3 DNA reads as TGCAGCGTTTGGACGGGGGAGACCCAGTACTTC. Translated: CSVWTGETQYF.

This clonotype was observed many times. V and J are TRBV28 and TRBJ2-7; possibly TRBD2 for D (5 bases). The CDR3 totals 14 residues. CDR1 is MDHEN and CDR2 is SYDVKM in the germline V gene. V was shortened by 6 bases and J by 2 bases, with 14 bases between the two germline ends. The DNA of the CDR3 is TGTGCCAGCAGCACCCGCGGACTCGCCTACGAGCAGTACTTC. Translation: CASSTRGLAYEQYF.

This chain connects TRBV20-1 to TRBJ2-7; 8 bases fit TRBD1. The CDR3 is made up of 11 amino acids. Germline V gene sequence: CDR1 DFQATT, CDR2 SNEGSKA (reference sequence). J lost 5 bases, V lost 6 bases, and 3 bases had no gene match. The CDR3 region has the DNA TGCAGTGCATGGACAGGGAACGAGCAGTACTTC. Translating gives CSAWTGNEQYF.

This clonotype has only a few counts. J is TRBJ2-2 and V is TRBV3-1; TRBD2 is a possible D gene (6 bases). The V gene lost 5 bases and the J gene lost 3 bases, with 7 bases spanning the gap. The CDR3 is 13 residues long. CDR1 is LGHDT, CDR2 YNNKEL, per germline (reference sequence). The CDR3 sequence: CASSWRDTGELFF. The CDR3 nucleotides are TGTGCCAGCAGCTGGAGGGACACCGGGGAGCTGTTTTTT.

V and J are TRBV28 and TRBJ2-7, with D unclear. The V gene's germline CDR1 is MDHEN and CDR2 SYDVKM. V lost 7 bases, J lost 0 bases, and 10 bases lay in between. CDR3 length: 13 amino acids. The CDR3 sequence is CASMQASSYEQYF. The CDR3 nucleotides read TGTGCCAGCATGCAGGCTAGCTCCTACGAGCAGTACTTC.

The rearrangement joins TRBV28 to TRBJ2-4, with D perhaps matching TRBD1 or TRBD2 (5 bases each). From germline, CDR1 is MDHEN and CDR2 SYDVKM. Trimming left V 4 bases short and J 8 bases short, with 15 bases between. The length of the CDR3 is 14 residues. DNA of the CDR3: TGTGCCAGCAGTTGGACACGGGTGGGGGACATTCAGTACTTC. This translates into CASSWTRVGDIQYF.

This clonotype was counted only a few times. This rearrangement joins TRBV10-3 to TRBJ1-4; TRBD1 agrees at 9 bases. The junction had 4 bases not matched to a gene; V was cut back by 10 bases and J by 7 bases. The CDR3 has 12 residues. The germline gives CDR1 ENHRY, CDR2 SYGVKD. In DNA form, the CDR3 reads TGTGCCACCCGACAGGGGGGTGAAAAACTGTTTTTT. It codes for CATRQGGEKLFF.

The chain uses TRBV28 and TRBJ2-3, with D unclear. Trimming cost V 7 bases and J 8 bases, with 7 bases left between them. Germline CDR1 and CDR2: MDHEN and SYDVKM. The CDR3 consists of 10 residues. The DNA of the CDR3 is TGTGCCAGCACGGACGGTACGCAGTATTTT. Translated, it gives CASTDGTQYF.

The V call is TRBV28, the J call TRBJ1-5, with D tentatively TRBD1 (5 bases). This CDR3 has 14 residues. Germline loops: CDR1 MDHEN, CDR2 SYDVKM. V was trimmed by 3 bases and J by 3 bases, leaving 9 bases between them. CDR3 sequence: CASSFRGYNQPQHF. In nucleotides, the CDR3 is TGTGCCAGCAGTTTTCGGGGGTACAATCAGCCCCAGCATTTT.

The rearrangement uses TRBV15 and TRBJ1-4; perhaps TRBD1 as D (5 bases). The V end was cut by 5 bases, the J end by 8 bases, with 15 bases between. The CDR3 consists of 14 residues. CDR1 is LNHNV, CDR2 YYDKDF, per germline (reference sequence). The CDR3 coding sequence is TGTGCCACCAGCCCCCGGGGGGTTAAGGAAAAACTGTTTTTT. Its protein product is CATSPRGVKEKLFF.

This clonotype was seen more than once but under ten times. The chain links TRBV21-1 to TRBJ1-4; TRBD1, the table's D call, was not compared with the DNA. TRBV21-1 is designated a pseudogene. CDR3 size: 14 residues. The DNA of the CDR3 is TGTGCCAGCAGCAAACAAGGACTCCGGGGAAAACTGTTTTTT. This translates into CASSKQGLRGKLFF.

V is TRBV29-1 and J is TRBJ1-1; D is possibly TRBD1 (6 bases). The CDR3 runs 11 residues. Germline values: CDR1 SQVTM, CDR2 ANQGSEA. Trimming left V 4 bases short and J 6 bases short, with 9 bases between. CDR3 residues: CSVVQGPEAFF. In nucleotides, the CDR3 is TGCAGCGTTGTCCAGGGGCCTGAAGCTTTCTTT.